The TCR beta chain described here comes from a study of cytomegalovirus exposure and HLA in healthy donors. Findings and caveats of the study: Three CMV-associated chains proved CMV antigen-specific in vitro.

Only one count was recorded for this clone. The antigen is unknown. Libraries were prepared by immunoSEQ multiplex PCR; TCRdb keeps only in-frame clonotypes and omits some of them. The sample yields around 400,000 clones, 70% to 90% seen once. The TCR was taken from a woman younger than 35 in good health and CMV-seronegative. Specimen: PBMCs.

The DNA of the CDR3 is TGCGCCAGCCCATCTTTTAGCGGGAGGAAAGAGACCCAGTACTTC. It yields the protein CASPSFSGRKETQYF. The chain combines TRBV5-1 with TRBJ2-5; 10 nucleotides align to TRBD2. Germline trimming cut 7 bases from V and 3 bases from J; bases unmatched to any gene: 9. Per germline, CDR1 SGHRS and CDR2 YFSETQ. The CDR3 has 15 residues.